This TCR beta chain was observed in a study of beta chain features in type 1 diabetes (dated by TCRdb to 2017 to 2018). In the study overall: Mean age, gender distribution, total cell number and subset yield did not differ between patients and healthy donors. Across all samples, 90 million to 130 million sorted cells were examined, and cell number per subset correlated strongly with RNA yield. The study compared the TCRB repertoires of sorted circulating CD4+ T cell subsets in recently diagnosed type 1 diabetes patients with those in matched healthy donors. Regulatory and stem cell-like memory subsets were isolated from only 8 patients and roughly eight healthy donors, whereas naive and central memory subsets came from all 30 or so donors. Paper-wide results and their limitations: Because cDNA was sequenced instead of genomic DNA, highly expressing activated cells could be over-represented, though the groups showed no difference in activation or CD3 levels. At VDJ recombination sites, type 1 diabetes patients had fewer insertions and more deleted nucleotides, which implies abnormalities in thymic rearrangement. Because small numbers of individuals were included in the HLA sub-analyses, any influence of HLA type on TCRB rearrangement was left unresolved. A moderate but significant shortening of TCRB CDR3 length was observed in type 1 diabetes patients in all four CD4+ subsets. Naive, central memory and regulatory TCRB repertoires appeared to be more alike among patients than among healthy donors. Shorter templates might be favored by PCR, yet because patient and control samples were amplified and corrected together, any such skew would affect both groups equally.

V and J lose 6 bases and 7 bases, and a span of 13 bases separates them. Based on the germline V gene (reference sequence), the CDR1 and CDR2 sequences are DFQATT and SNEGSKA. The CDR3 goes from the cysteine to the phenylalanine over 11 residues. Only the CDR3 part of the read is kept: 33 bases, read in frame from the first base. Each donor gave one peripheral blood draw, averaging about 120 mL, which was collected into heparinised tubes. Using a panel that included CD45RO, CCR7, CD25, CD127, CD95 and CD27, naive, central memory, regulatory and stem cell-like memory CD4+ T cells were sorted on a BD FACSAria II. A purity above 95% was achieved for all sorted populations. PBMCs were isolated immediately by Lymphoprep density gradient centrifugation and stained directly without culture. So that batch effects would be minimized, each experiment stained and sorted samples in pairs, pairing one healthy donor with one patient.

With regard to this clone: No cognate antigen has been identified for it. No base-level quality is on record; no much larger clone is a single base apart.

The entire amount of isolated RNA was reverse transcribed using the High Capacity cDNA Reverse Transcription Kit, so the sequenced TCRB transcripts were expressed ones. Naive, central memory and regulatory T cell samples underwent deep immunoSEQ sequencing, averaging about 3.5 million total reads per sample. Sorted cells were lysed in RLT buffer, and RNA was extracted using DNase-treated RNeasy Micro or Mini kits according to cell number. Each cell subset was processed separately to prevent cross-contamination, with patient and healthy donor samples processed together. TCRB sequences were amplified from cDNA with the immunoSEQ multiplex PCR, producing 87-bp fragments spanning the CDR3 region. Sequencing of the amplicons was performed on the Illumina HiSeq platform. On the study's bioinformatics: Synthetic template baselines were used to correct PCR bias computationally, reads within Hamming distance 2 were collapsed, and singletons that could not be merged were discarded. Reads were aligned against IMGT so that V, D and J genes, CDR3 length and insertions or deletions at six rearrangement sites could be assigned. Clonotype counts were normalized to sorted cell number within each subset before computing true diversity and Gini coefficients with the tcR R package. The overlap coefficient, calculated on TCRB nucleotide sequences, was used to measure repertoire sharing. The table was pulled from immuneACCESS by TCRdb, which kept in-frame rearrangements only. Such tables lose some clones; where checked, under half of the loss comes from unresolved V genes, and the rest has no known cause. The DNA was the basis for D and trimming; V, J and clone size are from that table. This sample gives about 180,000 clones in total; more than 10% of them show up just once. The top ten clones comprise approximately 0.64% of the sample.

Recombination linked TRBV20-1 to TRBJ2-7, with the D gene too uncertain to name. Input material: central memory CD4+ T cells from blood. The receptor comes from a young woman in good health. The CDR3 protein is CSATPFREQYF. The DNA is TGCAGTGCCACTCCCTTCAGGGAGCAGTACTTC.